Listed here are 9 T cell receptor beta chains from one sample, sequenced in a study of blood T cell repertoires in COVID-19. Sequencing was performed with immunoSEQ multiplex PCR; in TCRdb, only in-frame clones are kept and a portion is missing. The repertoire holds 150,000 to 200,000 clones, with about 81% as singletons. Source material: peripheral blood. These TCRs come from a woman older than 75 with acute or convalescent COVID-19.

The chain combines TRBV6-1 with TRBJ2-1, with 7 bases fitting TRBD2. V was clipped by 1 base and J by 10 bases; unmatched bases: 10. The CDR3 spans 15 residues. Per germline, CDR1 MNHNS and CDR2 SASEGT. The CDR3 nucleotides are TGTGCCAGCAGTGAAGGGACTAGTTGGCGCGTCGAGCAGTTCTTC. This encodes CASSEGTSWRVEQFF.

This clone is a singleton in its sample. The chain is built from TRBV18 and TRBJ1-4, with 7 bases identical to TRBD1. Germline CDR1 reads KGHSH; CDR2 reads LQKENI. The CDR3 covers 15 residues. The J segment lost 6 bases and the V segment lost 2 bases, leaving 6 bases of the junction unmatched. The CDR3 nucleotides read TGTGCCAGCTCACCATCAGGGGGAGACTATGAAAAACTGTTTTTT. Amino acids: CASSPSGGDYEKLFF.

The chain has TRBV29-1 and TRBJ1-1, with D perhaps TRBD1 (6 bases). The CDR3 sequence is 13 residues long. The ends were cut back, 4 bases at V and 1 base at J, with 10 bases in the middle. CDR1 is SQVTM, CDR2 ANQGSEA, per germline. DNA of the CDR3: TGCAGCGTTGCTGGACAGACGAACACTGAAGCTTTCTTT. Protein product: CSVAGQTNTEAFF.

The chain links TRBV7-2 to TRBJ2-7; D is perhaps TRBD1 (6 bases). Germline V gene lookup returns CDR1 SGHTA and CDR2 FQGNSA. Trimming took 4 bases from V and 2 from J, leaving 21 bases between them. This CDR3 spans 17 amino acids. In DNA, the CDR3 is TGTGCCAGCAGCTACAAAAATTACAGGGTTCGCCCCTACGAGCAGTACTTC. Translation gives CASSYKNYRVRPYEQYF.

This chain uses TRBV29-1 with TRBJ1-1; 10 bases match TRBD1. V gave up 3 bases and J gave up 10 bases; unmatched junction bases: 8. This CDR3 spans 13 amino acids. Looked up from germline, CDR1 is SQVTM and CDR2 is ANQGSEA. CDR3 amino acids: CSVDLGTGVGAFF. CDR3 bases: TGCAGCGTTGACTTAGGGACAGGGGTGGGAGCTTTCTTT.

The genes are TRBV6-2 or TRBV6-3 and TRBJ1-4; 7 bases align to TRBD1. The V gene end was trimmed by 4 bases and the J gene end by 6 bases; junction bases not matched to a gene: 14. The CDR3 loop spans 17 amino acids. Looked up from germline, CDR1 is MNHEY and CDR2 is SVGEGT. CDR3 coding DNA: TGTGCCAGCAGTTCCCCGAAAATGACAGGGTCGGATGAAAAACTGTTTTTT. It translates to CASSSPKMTGSDEKLFF.

CDR3 DNA: TGTGCCAGCAGCCAACTCGGACTAGCGGGAGACCACGAGCAGTACTTC. Its protein is CASSQLGLAGDHEQYF. V is TRBV7-9 and J is TRBJ2-7; 13 nucleotides match TRBD2. The CDR3 length is 16 residues. Germline V CDR1 and CDR2: SEHNR, FQNEAQ (reference sequence). Trimming took 5 bases from V and 5 from J; bases not matched to a gene: 9. The full variable domain, completed using reference TRBV7-9 and TRBJ2-7, is DTGVSQNPRHKITKRGQNVTFRCDPISEHNRLYWYRQTLGQGPEFLTYFQNEAQLEKSRLLSDRFSAERPKGSFSTLEIQRTEQGDSAMYLCASSQLGLAGDHEQYFGPGTRLTVT.

The genes are TRBV19 and TRBJ2-1; 7 bases match TRBD1. The V segment lost 7 bases and the J segment 0 bases; nucleotides outside the gene matches: 9. This CDR3 region has 16 residues. CDR1 LNHDA and CDR2 SQIVND come from the germline V gene (reference sequence). CDR3 amino acids: CASTLDRASSYNEQFF. The CDR3 DNA reads TGTGCCAGTACTCTAGACAGGGCGAGCTCCTACAATGAGCAGTTCTTC. Together with reference TRBV19 and TRBJ2-1, the CDR3 gives the full variable domain: DGGITQSPKYLFRKEGQNVTLSCEQNLNHDAMYWYRQDPGQGLRLIYYSQIVNDFQKGDIAEGYSVSREKKESFPLTVTSAQKNPTAFYLCASTLDRASSYNEQFFGPGTRLTVL.

The rearrangement links TRBV4-2 to TRBJ1-2; D perhaps matches TRBD1 (5 bases). V was cut by 0 bases and J by 7 bases, with 15 bases left in between. The germline gives CDR1 LGHNA, CDR2 YNFKEQ. This CDR3 has 15 amino acids. This CDR3 reads CASSQDHRTSGGYTF. The CDR3 DNA reads TGTGCCAGCAGCCAAGACCACAGGACATCGGGTGGCTACACCTTC.